The present entry profiles one T cell receptor beta chain with its context. Antigen: not known. The data originate from a study of shared clonotypes between healthy human individuals. Study-level background: Ranging from 18 to 49 in age, donors were a couple of women and a few men. Whole-study results and caveats: Memory subsets generally showed lower estimated richness than naive subsets. Non-shared clonotypes were found to have lower generation probabilities than the clonotypes that were shared by all four of the sorted-subset donors.

Combining CD45RO+ cells with CCR7-negative CD45RA+ TemRA cells gave CD8 memory. The table came from immunoSEQ multiplex PCR; TCRdb's copy has only in-frame clones and leaves some out. The repertoire holds about 320,000 clones, about nine tenths seen once, with 16% in the top ten. The CDR3 is made up of 18 amino acids. CDR1 and CDR2 from the germline V gene are SNHLY and FYNNEI. V shed 7 bases, J shed 3 bases, and the junction held 15 bases outside the gene matches. The specimen sequenced was memory CD8+ T cells sorted from blood. Subset of the sample: CD45RO+ cells pooled with CCR7-negative TemRA cells. This chain connects TRBV2 to TRBJ2-1; 10 nucleotides line up with TRBD2. The sequence was obtained from a man between 18 and 29 years old in good health. Here the CDR3 DNA reads TGTGCCAGCATTAGGACTAGCGGAATACTGCGGGGCTACAATGAGCAGTTCTTC. It yields the protein CASIRTSGILRGYNEQFF.